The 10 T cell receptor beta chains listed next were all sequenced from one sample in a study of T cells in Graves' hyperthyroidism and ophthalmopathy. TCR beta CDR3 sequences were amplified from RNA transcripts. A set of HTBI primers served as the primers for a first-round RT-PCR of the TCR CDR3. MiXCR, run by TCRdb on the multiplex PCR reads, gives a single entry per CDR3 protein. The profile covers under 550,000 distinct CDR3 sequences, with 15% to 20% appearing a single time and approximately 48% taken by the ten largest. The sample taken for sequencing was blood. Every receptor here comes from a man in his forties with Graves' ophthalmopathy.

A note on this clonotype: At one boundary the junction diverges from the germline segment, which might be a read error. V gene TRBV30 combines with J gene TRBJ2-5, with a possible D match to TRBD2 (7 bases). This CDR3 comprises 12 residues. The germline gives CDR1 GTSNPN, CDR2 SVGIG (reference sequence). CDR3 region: CAWKGGGETRYF. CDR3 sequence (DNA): TGTGCCTGGAAGGGGGGAGGGGAGACCCGGTACTTC.

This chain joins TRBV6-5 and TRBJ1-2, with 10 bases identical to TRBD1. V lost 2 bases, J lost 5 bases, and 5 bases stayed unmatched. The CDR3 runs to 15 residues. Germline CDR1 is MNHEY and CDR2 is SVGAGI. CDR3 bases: TGTGCCAGCAGTTACAGGGGACAGGGGTTTTATGGCTACACCTTC. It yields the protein CASSYRGQGFYGYTF.

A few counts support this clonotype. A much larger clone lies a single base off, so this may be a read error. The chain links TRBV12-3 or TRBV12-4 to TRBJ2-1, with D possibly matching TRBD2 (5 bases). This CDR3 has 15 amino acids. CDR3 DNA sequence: TGTGCCAACAGTCCGGACTTAAGCTCCTACAATGAGCAGTTCTTC. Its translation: CANSPDLSSYNEQFF.

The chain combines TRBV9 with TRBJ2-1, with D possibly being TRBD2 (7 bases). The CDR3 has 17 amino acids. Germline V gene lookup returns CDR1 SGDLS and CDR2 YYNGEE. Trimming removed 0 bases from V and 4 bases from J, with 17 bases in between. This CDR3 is CASSVGGGLGAYNEQFF. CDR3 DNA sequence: TGTGCCAGCAGCGTAGGGGGGGGGCTAGGGGCTTACAATGAGCAGTTCTTC.

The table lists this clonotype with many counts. The CDR3 here is CASSPPGGQGRKLFF. The CDR3 DNA reads TGTGCCAGCTCACCACCAGGGGGACAGGGGAGAAAACTGTTTTTT. V gene TRBV18 combines with J gene TRBJ1-4; 10 bases are a match to TRBD1. The CDR3 totals 15 residues. From germline, CDR1 is KGHSH and CDR2 LQKENI. Trimming cost V 0 bases and J 10 bases; bases outside gene matches: 5.

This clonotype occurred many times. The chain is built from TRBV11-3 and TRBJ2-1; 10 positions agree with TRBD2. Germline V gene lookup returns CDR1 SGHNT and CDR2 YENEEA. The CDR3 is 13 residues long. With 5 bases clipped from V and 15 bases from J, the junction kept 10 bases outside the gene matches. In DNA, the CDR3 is TGTGCCAGCAGCCCGGGGGTTAGCGGGAGGACGTTCTTC. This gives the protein CASSPGVSGRTFF.

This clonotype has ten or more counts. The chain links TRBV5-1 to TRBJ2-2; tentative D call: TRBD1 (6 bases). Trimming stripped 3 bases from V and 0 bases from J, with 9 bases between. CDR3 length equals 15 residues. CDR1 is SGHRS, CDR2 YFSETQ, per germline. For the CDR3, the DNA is TGCGCCAGCAGCTACCGGGACACGAACACCGGGGAGCTGTTTTTT. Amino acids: CASSYRDTNTGELFF.

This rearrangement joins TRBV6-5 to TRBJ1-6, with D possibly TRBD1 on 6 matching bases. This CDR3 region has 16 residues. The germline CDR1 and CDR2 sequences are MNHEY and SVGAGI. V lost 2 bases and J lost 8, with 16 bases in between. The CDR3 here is CASSYIRGTEHSPLHF. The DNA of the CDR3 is TGTGCCAGCAGTTACATAAGGGGGACCGAGCATTCACCCCTCCACTTT.

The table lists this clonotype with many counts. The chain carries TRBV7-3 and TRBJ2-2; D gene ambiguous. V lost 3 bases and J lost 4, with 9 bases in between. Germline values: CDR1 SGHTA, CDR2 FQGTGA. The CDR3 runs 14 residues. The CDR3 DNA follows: TGTGCCAGCAGCTTGGCGGTCGGCACCGGGGAGCTGTTTTTT. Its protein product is CASSLAVGTGELFF.

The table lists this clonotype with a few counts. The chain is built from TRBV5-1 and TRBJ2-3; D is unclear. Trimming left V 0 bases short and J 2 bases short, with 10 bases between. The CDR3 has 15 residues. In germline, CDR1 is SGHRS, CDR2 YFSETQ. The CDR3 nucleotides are TGCGCCAGCAGCTTGGGACAATTGGCCACAGATACGCAGTATTTT. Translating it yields CASSLGQLATDTQYF.